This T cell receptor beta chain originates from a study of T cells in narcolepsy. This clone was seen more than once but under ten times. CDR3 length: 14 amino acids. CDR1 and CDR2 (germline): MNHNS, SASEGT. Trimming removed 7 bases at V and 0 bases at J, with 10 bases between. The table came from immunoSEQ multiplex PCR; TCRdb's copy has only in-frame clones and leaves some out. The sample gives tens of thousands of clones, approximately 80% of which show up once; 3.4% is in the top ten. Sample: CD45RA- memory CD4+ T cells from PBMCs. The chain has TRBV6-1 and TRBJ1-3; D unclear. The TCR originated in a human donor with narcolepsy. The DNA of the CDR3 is TGTGCCAGCATGGCACGAAGCTCTGGAAACACCATATATTTT. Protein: CASMARSSGNTIYF.